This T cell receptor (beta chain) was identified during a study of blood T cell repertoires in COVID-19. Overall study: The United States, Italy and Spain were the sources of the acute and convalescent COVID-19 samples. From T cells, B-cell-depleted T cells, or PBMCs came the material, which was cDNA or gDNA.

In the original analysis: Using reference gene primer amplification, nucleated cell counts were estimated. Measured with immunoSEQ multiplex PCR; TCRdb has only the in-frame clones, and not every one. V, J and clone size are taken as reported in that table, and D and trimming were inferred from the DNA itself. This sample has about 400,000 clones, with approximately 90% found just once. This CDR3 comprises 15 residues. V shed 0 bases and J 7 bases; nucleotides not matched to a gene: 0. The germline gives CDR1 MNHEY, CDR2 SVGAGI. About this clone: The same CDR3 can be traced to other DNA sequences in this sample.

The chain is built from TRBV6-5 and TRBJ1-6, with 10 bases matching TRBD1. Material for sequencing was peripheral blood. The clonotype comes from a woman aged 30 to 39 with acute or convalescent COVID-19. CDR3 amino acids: CASSYSGQGNSPLHF. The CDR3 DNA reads TGTGCCAGCAGTTACTCGGGACAGGGGAATTCACCCCTCCACTTT.